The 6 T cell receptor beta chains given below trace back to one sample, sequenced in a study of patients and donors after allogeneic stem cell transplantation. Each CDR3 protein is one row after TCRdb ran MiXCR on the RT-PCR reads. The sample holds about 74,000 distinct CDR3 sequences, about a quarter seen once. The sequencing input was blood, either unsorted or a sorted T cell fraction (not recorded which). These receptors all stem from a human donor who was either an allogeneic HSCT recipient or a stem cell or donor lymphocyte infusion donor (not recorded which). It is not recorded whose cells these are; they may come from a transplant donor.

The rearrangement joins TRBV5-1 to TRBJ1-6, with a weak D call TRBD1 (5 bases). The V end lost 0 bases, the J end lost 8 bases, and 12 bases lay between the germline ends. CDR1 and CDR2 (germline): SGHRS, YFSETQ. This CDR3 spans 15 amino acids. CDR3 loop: CASSLGGTLDSPLHF. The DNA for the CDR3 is TGCGCCAGCAGCTTGGGTGGGACGCTGGATTCACCCCTCCACTTT.

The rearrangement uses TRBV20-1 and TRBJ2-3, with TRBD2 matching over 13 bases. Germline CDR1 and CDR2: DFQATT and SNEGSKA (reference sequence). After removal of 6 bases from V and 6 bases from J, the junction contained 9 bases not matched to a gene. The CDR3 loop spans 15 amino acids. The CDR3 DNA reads TGCAGTGCGGCCGGACTAGCGGGAGTGGTGGATACGCAGTATTTT. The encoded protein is CSAAGLAGVVDTQYF.

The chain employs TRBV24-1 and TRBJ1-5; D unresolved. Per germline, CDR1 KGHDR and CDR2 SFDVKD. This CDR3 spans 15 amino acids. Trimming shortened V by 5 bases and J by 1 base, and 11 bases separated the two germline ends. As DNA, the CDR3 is TGTGCCACCAGTGGAGGACGATCGAGCAATCAGCCCCAGCATTTT. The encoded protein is CATSGGRSSNQPQHF.

The CDR3 protein is CASGLVTGGSTESDEQFF. The CDR3 nucleotides read TGTGCTAGTGGTTTGGTAACCGGGGGCAGTACAGAGTCCGATGAGCAGTTCTTC. The V gene is TRBV12-5, the J gene TRBJ2-1, with D possibly being TRBD1 or TRBD2 (6 bases each). Trimming took off 0 bases at V and 8 bases at J, with 23 bases between the two ends. From germline, CDR1 is LGHNT and CDR2 FRNRAP. This CDR3 has 18 residues.

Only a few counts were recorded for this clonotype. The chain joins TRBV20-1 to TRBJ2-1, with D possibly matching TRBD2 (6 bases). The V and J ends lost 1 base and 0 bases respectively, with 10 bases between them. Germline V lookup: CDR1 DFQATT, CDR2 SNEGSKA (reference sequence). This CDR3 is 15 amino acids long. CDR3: CSARARGSSYNEQFF. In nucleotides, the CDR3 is TGCAGTGCTAGAGCCCGGGGGAGCTCCTACAATGAGCAGTTCTTC.

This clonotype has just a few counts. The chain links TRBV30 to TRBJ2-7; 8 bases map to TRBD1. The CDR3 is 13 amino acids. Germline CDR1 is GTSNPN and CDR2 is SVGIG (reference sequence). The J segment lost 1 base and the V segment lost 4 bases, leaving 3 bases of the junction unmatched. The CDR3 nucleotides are TGTGCCTGGATGGGACAGGAGTCCTACGAGCAGTACTTC. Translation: CAWMGQESYEQYF. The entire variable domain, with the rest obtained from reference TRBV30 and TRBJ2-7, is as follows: SQTIHQWPATLVQPVGSPLSLECTVEGTSNPNLYWYRQAAGRGLQLLFYSVGIGQISSEVPQNLSASRPQDRQFILSSKKLLLSDSGFYLCAWMGQESYEQYFGPGTRLTVT.